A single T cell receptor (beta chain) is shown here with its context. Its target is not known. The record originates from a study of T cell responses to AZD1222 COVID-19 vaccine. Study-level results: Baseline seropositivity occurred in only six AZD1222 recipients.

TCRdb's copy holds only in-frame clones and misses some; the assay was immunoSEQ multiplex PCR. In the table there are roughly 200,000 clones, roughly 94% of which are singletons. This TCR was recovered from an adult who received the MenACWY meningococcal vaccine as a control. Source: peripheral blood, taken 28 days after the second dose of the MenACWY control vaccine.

CDR3 sequence reads: CASSARTGADTGELFF. As DNA, the CDR3 is TGTGCCAGCAGCGCGAGAACAGGGGCCGACACCGGGGAGCTGTTTTTT. The V gene is TRBV7-6, the J gene TRBJ2-2, with 7 bases aligning to TRBD1. The CDR3 is 16 amino acids. The V gene's germline CDR1 is SGHVS and CDR2 FNYEAQ. Losses at the gene ends were 5 bases for V and 3 bases for J; bases not matched to a gene: 9.